The rows below give T cell receptor beta chains drawn from one sample of a study of blood T cell repertoires in COVID-19. Data came from immunoSEQ multiplex PCR; TCRdb stores just in-frame clones and leaves some out. The data hold around 250,000 clones, with approximately 83% observed a single time. Sequenced: peripheral blood. The receptors were gathered from a man aged 45-65 years with active or convalescent COVID-19. CDR3s include the opening cysteine and the closing phenylalanine or tryptophan. The D gene is left open where the match is weak. Clone size, where shown, is once, few, many, or a class for clones that have expanded.

TRBD1,-,TRBV7-3,TRBJ1-2,TGTGCCAGCAGCCCTTCCGGGACAGGGGAAGGCTACACCTTC,CASSPSGTGEGYTF
-,-,TRBV5-1,TRBJ1-1,TGCGCCAGCAGCCTTCAGGGCGTAGGCACTGAAGCTTTCTTT,CASSLQGVGTEAFF
-,once,TRBV5-1,TRBJ1-1,TGCGCCAGCAGCTCGTCCGGGACAAGTGAAGCTTTCTTT,CASSSSGTSEAFF
-,-,TRBV28,TRBJ1-3,TGTGCCAGCTATGGGGGAGGACCAAACTCTGGAAACACCATATATTTT,CASYGGGPNSGNTIYF
-,-,TRBV5-1,TRBJ1-1,TGCGCCAGCAGGGGGGGAGTTGAAGCTTTCTTT,CASRGGVEAFF
-,-,TRBV9,TRBJ1-3,TGTGCCAGCAGCGTAGGGACAGTAGGAAACACCATATATTTT,CASSVGTVGNTIYF
-,-,TRBV6-5,TRBJ1-2,TGTGCCAGCAGTTACTCGCCAGGGGCTCCCGCGGGCTACACCTTC,CASSYSPGAPAGYTF
TRBD1,-,TRBV12-5,TRBJ2-2,TGTGCTAGTGGTTTGGGAACAGGGGTAGGCGGGGAGCTGTTTTTT,CASGLGTGVGGELFF
TRBD1,few,TRBV29-1,TRBJ2-7,TGCATCGCGCCGTCAGGGGACAGATTCTACGAGCAGTACTTC,CIAPSGDRFYEQYF
-,-,TRBV23-1,TRBJ1-5,TGCGCCAGCAGTCAAGCCGACAGTTGCCCTATGTCCCAGCATTTT,CASSQADSCPMSQHF
-,-,TRBV29-1,TRBJ2-1,TGCAGCGTTGAAGATCGGAGCTCCAGCGCCTACAATGAGCAGTTCTTC,CSVEDRSSSAYNEQFF
-,-,TRBV7-6,TRBJ1-2,TGTGCCAGCAGCCAGGAACCTCACCATGGCTACACCTTC,CASSQEPHHGYTF
-,-,TRBV19,TRBJ1-5,TGTGCCAGTAAGACTCAATCCCATAGCAATCAGCCCCAGCATTTT,CASKTQSHSNQPQHF
TRBD2,-,TRBV5-4,TRBJ2-1,TGTGCCAGCAGCTTCCCAGCGGGGGGCACCTGGAATGAGCAGTTCTTC,CASSFPAGGTWNEQFF
-,once,TRBV2,TRBJ1-2,TGTGCCAGCAGTGAATCTAGGACAGCGGGATATGGCTACACCTTC,CASSESRTAGYGYTF
TRBD1,-,TRBV29-1,TRBJ2-3,TGCAGCGTTGAAGGGTGGGACAGGGGCTCTACGCAGTATTTT,CSVEGWDRGSTQYF
-,once,TRBV12-3/TRBV12-4,TRBJ1-1,TGTGCCAGCAGTTTAGCTATGAACACTGAAGCTTTCTTT,CASSLAMNTEAFF
-,-,TRBV7-2,TRBJ2-3,TGTGCCAGCAGCTTCCAAAGAGGAGCGCCCGATACGCAGTATTTT,CASSFQRGAPDTQYF
-,-,TRBV7-9,TRBJ1-1,TGTGCCAGCAGCAGCCCCGGGGGGAGCACTGAAGCTTTCTTT,CASSSPGGSTEAFF
TRBD2,once,TRBV6-2/TRBV6-3,TRBJ2-5,TGTGCCAGCAGTAAAACCCTGTCGCGGGGGAAAGAGACCCAGTACTTC,CASSKTLSRGKETQYF
-,once,TRBV5-1,TRBJ2-3,TGCGCCAGCAGCGGGTCGACTAGGTCAGATACGCAGTATTTT,CASSGSTRSDTQYF
-,-,TRBV15,TRBJ2-3,TGTGCCACCTCGGCGGCGGGGGCCCAGTATACGCAGTATTTT,CATSAAGAQYTQYF
-,-,TRBV5-1,TRBJ1-1,TGCGCCAGCAGCTTGGACGGGGTCGCGACTGAAGCTTTCTTT,CASSLDGVATEAFF
-,once,TRBV5-4,TRBJ2-2,TGTGCCAGCAGCCCGGAGGTTAACACCGGGGAGCTGTTTTTT,CASSPEVNTGELFF
TRBD1,-,TRBV5-1,TRBJ1-6,TGCGCCAGCAGCTTGGCCGGCGACAGGGGGCTTTCACCCCTCCACTTT,CASSLAGDRGLSPLHF
TRBD1,-,TRBV27,TRBJ1-6,TGTGCCAACCACGACAGGGAGGTAGATTCACCCCTCCACTTT,CANHDREVDSPLHF
TRBD1,-,TRBV25-1,TRBJ1-2,TGTGCCAGCAGTTTCGGGACAGGATTCTATGGCTACACCTTC,CASSFGTGFYGYTF
-,-,TRBV6-1,TRBJ2-2,TGTGCCAGCAGTGAAAGGTCAGGGAGGATCGGGGAGCTGTTTTTT,CASSERSGRIGELFF
TRBD1,once,TRBV18,TRBJ2-1,TGTGCCAGCTCCCTAAGACAGGGGCCGGGGAATGAGCAGTTCTTC,CASSLRQGPGNEQFF
-,-,TRBV18,TRBJ1-1,TGTGCCAGCTCACCCCAGGAACAGACTGAAGCTTTCTTT,CASSPQEQTEAFF
-,-,TRBV9,TRBJ2-2,TGTGCCAGCAGCCCATGGGGCTCCGGGGAGCTGTTTTTT,CASSPWGSGELFF
TRBD2,-,TRBV2,TRBJ2-2,TGTGCCAGCAGTCGGGGACTAGCGGGGACCGGGGAGCTGTTTTTT,CASSRGLAGTGELFF
-,-,TRBV2,TRBJ2-7,TGTGCCACCGAGGGGGTTTGGAGCGAGCAGTACTTC,CATEGVWSEQYF
TRBD1,-,TRBV6-5,TRBJ1-5,TGTGCCAGCAGAAAGGACAGGGTTCAGCCCCAGCATTTT,CASRKDRVQPQHF
-,-,TRBV18,TRBJ1-1,TGTGCCAGCCTCGGACTGGGTGAAGCTTTCTTT,CASLGLGEAFF
TRBD1,few,TRBV29-1,TRBJ2-2,TGCAGCGTTACTGGACAGGGAGGAACCGGGGAGCTGTTTTTT,CSVTGQGGTGELFF
TRBD1,-,TRBV5-8,TRBJ2-3,TGTGCCAGCAGCTTGGAGGGGACAGCGGTCGGAGATACGCAGTATTTT,CASSLEGTAVGDTQYF
-,-,TRBV7-8,TRBJ2-1,TGTGCCAGCAGCCCCAGAACCGGGGAAACCGACAATGAGCAGTTCTTC,CASSPRTGETDNEQFF
TRBD2,few,TRBV7-3,TRBJ2-5,TGTGCCAGCAGCCTCGGGGGGACTACCCAAGAGACCCAGTACTTC,CASSLGGTTQETQYF